The T cell receptor beta chain under discussion was sequenced for a study of blood T cell repertoires in COVID-19. Overall study: The study drew acute and convalescent COVID-19 samples from the United States, Italy and Spain. T cells, B-cell-depleted T cells, or PBMCs provided the cDNA or gDNA that served as material.

Trimming left V 1 base short and J 5 bases short, with 7 bases between. CDR1 and CDR2 from the germline V gene are MGHRA and YSYEKL. The CDR3 covers 13 residues. Authors' methods: Reference gene primer amplification gave nucleated cell count estimates. Profiling relied on immunoSEQ multiplex PCR, and the TCRdb table lists in-frame clones only, not all of them. The DNA was the basis for D and trimming; V, J and clone size are from that table. The sample has over 15,000 clones, about 83% seen once. The rearrangement links TRBV4-1 to TRBJ2-3; no reliable D call. Sequencing was carried out using peripheral blood. This TCR derives from a human donor in a cohort sampled during active COVID-19. CDR3 nucleotides: TGCGCCAGCAGCCAAGTAAGAGGAGATACGCAGTATTTT. Its translation is CASSQVRGDTQYF.